The sequence of this TCR beta chain was determined in a study of blood T cell repertoires in COVID-19. Background on the study: The United States, Italy and Spain were the sources of the acute and convalescent COVID-19 samples. The cDNA or gDNA used as material had been derived from T cells, B-cell-depleted T cells, or PBMCs.

In the original analysis: Scientists estimated how many nucleated cells there were by amplifying reference gene primers. Only in-frame clones appear in the TCRdb table, and some are missing; sequencing was by immunoSEQ multiplex PCR. The V and J calls and clone size are taken from that table; D and trimming were inferred from the DNA. The table includes about 150,000 clones, around 87% detected once. Losses at the gene ends were 4 bases for V and 2 bases for J; bases not matched to a gene: 5. This CDR3 has 16 amino acids. Germline V gene lookup returns CDR1 SGHRS and CDR2 YFSETQ. As concerns this clone: Other DNA sequences in this sample translate to the same CDR3.

The sequenced sample consisted of peripheral blood. V and J are TRBV5-1 and TRBJ2-3, with TRBD2 matching over 12 bases. The TCR sequence derives from a woman between 55 and 75 years old with active or convalescent COVID-19. The CDR3 DNA reads TGCGCCAGCAGCCCTGGACTAGCGGGGCTCACAGATACGCAGTATTTT. Its protein product is CASSPGLAGLTDTQYF.